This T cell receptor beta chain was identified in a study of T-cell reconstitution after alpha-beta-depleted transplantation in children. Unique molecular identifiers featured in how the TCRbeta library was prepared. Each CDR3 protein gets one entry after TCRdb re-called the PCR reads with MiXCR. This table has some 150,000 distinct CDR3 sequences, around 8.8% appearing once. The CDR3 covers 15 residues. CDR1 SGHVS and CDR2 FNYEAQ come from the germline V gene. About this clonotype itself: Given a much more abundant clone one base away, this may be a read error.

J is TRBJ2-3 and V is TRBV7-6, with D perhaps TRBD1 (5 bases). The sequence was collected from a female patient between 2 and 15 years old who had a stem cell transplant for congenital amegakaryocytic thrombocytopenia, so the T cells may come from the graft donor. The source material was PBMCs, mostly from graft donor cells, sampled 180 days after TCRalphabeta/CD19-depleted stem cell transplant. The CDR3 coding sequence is TGTGCCAGCAGCTTAGCTTGGGGCAGCACACATACGCAGTATTTT. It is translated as CASSLAWGSTHTQYF.